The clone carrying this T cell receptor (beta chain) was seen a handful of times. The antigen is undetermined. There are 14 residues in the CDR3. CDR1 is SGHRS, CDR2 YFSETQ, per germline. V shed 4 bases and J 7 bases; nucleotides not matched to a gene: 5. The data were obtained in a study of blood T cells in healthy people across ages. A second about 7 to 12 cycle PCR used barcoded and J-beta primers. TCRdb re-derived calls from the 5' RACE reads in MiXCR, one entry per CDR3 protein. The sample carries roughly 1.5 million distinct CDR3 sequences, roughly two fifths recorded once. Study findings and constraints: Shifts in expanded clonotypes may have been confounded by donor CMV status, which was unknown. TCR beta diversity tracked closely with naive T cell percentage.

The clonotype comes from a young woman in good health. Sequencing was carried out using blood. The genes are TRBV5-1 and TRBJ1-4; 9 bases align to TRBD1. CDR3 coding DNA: TGCGCCAGCAGCGTGCCGGGACAGGGTGAAAAACTGTTTTTT. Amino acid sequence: CASSVPGQGEKLFF.